This entry features one TCR beta chain sequence. Its antigen remains unknown. These data come from a study of immune evolution from preneoplasia to lung adenocarcinoma. Whole-study results and caveats: Top clone frequencies peaked in normal lung, apparently declining through invasive adenocarcinoma.

Data came from immunoSEQ multiplex PCR; TCRdb stores just in-frame clones and leaves some out. The data show several thousand clones, with roughly 88% seen just once and roughly 2.5% held by the top ten. Histologic diagnosis was independently verified by two lung pathologists. CDR1 SGHDT and CDR2 YYEEEE come from the germline V gene. The CDR3 runs 17 residues. Trimming left V 0 bases short and J 6 bases short, with 21 bases between. The genes are TRBV5-6 and TRBJ1-2, with D tentatively TRBD1 (6 bases). Material for sequencing was FFPE atypical adenomatous hyperplasia tissue from the lung. This sample's subset: atypical adenomatous hyperplasia (AAH), lung preneoplasia. The sequence derives from a person aged 70 to 85 with lung adenocarcinoma. The CDR3 region is CASSLGVVSGYRDGYTF. The CDR3 coding sequence is TGTGCCAGCAGCTTGGGTGTTGTTTCCGGATACAGGGATGGCTACACCTTC. Using reference TRBV5-6 and TRBJ1-2 for the parts outside the CDR3, the full variable domain is DAGVTQSPTHLIKTRGQQVTLRCSPKSGHDTVSWYQQALGQGPQFIFQYYEEEERQRGNFPDRFSGHQFPNYSSELNVNALLLGDSALYLCASSLGVVSGYRDGYTFGSGTRLTVV.